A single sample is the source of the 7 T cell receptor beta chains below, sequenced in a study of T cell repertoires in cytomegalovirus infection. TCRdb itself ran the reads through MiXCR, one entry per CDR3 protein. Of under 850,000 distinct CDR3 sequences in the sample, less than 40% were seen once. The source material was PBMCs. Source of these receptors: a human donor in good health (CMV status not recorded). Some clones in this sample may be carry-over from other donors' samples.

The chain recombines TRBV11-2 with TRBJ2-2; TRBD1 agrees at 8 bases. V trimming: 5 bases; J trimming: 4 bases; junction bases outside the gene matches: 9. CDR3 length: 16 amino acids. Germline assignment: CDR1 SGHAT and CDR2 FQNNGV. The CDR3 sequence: CASSAQGAGATGELFF. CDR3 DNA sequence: TGTGCCAGCAGCGCGCAGGGGGCCGGGGCCACCGGGGAGCTGTTTTTT.

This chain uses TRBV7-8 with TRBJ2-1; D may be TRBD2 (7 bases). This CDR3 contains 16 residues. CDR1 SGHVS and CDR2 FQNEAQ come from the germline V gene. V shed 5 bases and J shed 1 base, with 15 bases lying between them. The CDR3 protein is CASSLRGGASYNEQFF. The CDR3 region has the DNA TGTGCCAGCAGCCTTAGGGGGGGGGCATCCTACAATGAGCAGTTCTTC.

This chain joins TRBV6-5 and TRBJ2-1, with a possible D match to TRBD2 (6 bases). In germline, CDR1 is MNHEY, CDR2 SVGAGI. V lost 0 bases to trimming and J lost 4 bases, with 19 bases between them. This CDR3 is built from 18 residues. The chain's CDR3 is CASSYSGSGVSSYNEQFF. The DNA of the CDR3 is TGTGCCAGCAGTTACTCAGGTAGCGGAGTAAGCTCTTACAATGAGCAGTTCTTC.

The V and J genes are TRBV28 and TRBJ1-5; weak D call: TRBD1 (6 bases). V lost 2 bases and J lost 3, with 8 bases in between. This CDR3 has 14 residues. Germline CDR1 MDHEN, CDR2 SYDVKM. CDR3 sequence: CASSLNRDNQPQHF. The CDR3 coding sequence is TGTGCCAGCAGTTTAAACAGGGACAATCAGCCCCAGCATTTT.

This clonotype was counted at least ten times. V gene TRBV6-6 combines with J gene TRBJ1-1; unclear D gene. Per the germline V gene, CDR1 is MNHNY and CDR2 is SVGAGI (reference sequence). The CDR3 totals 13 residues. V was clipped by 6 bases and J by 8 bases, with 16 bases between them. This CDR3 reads CASRFNGRIEAFF. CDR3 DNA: TGTGCCAGCAGGTTTAACGGACGAATCGAAGCTTTCTTT.

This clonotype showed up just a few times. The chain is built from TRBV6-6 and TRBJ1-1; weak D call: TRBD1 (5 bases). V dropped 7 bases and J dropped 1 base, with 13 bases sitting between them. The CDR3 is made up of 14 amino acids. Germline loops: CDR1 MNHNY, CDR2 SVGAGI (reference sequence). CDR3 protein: CASTYPGTNTEAFF. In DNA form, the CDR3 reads TGTGCCAGCACCTATCCTGGGACGAACACTGAAGCTTTCTTT.

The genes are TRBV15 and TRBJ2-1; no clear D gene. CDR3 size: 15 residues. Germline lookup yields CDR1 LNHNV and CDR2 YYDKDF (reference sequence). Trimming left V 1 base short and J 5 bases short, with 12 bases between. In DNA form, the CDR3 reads TGTGCCACCAGCAGAGGGGTGGCAGGCAACAATGAGCAGTTCTTC. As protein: CATSRGVAGNNEQFF. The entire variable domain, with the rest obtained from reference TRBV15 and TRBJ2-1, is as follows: DAMVIQNPRYQVTQFGKPVTLSCSQTLNHNVMYWYQQKSSQAPKLLFHYYDKDFNNEADTPDNFQSRRPNTSFCFLDIRSPGLGDTAMYLCATSRGVAGNNEQFFGPGTRLTVL.